Presented here are 4 T cell receptor beta chains from one specimen sequenced in a study of blood T cell repertoires in COVID-19. Method: immunoSEQ multiplex PCR; TCRdb's copy keeps in-frame clones and lacks some. The sample records 200,000 to 250,000 clones, 80% to 90% being singletons. Sequences were obtained from peripheral blood. These receptors all stem from a man aged 25 to 45 with COVID-19, enrolled during active disease.

This chain uses TRBV19 with TRBJ1-2, with D possibly being TRBD1 (5 bases). This CDR3 comprises 13 residues. Trimming removed 5 bases at V and 8 bases at J, with 15 bases between. Germline V gives CDR1 LNHDA, CDR2 SQIVND (reference sequence). The CDR3 reads CASSPPQGRGYTF. CDR3 DNA: TGTGCCAGTAGTCCCCCCCAGGGAAGGGGCTACACCTTC.

V usage is TRBV5-6 and J usage is TRBJ2-1, with unresolved D. The germline V gene has CDR1 SGHDT and CDR2 YYEEEE. The CDR3 extends over 12 amino acids. V dropped 4 bases and J dropped 7 bases, with 9 bases sitting between them. The CDR3 DNA is TGTGCCAGCAGCCCCACTTGGAATGAGCAGTTCTTC. Its translation is CASSPTWNEQFF.

This chain joins TRBV14 and TRBJ2-7; a weak D match, TRBD1 (5 bases). This CDR3 spans 13 amino acids. Germline values: CDR1 SGHDN, CDR2 FVKESK. Trimming took 3 bases from V and 5 from J, leaving 11 bases between them. The CDR3, as DNA: TGTGCCAGCAGCCAGCGTGACAGAGACGAGCAGTACTTC. Its protein is CASSQRDRDEQYF. Filled out from reference TRBV14 and TRBJ2-7, the complete variable domain reads EAGVTQFPSHSVIEKGQTVTLRCDPISGHDNLYWYRRVMGKEIKFLLHFVKESKQDESGMPNNRFLAERTGGTYSTLKVQPAELEDSGVYFCASSQRDRDEQYFGPGTRLTVT.

The V call is TRBV27, the J call TRBJ2-7; 7 bases fit TRBD1. V lost 4 bases to trimming and J lost 4 bases; unmatched junction nucleotides: 4. The germline V gene has CDR1 MNHEY and CDR2 SMNVEV (reference sequence). This CDR3 comprises 13 residues. CDR3 loop: CASSSNRGYEQYF. The DNA of the CDR3 is TGTGCCAGCAGTTCAAACAGGGGTTACGAGCAGTACTTC.